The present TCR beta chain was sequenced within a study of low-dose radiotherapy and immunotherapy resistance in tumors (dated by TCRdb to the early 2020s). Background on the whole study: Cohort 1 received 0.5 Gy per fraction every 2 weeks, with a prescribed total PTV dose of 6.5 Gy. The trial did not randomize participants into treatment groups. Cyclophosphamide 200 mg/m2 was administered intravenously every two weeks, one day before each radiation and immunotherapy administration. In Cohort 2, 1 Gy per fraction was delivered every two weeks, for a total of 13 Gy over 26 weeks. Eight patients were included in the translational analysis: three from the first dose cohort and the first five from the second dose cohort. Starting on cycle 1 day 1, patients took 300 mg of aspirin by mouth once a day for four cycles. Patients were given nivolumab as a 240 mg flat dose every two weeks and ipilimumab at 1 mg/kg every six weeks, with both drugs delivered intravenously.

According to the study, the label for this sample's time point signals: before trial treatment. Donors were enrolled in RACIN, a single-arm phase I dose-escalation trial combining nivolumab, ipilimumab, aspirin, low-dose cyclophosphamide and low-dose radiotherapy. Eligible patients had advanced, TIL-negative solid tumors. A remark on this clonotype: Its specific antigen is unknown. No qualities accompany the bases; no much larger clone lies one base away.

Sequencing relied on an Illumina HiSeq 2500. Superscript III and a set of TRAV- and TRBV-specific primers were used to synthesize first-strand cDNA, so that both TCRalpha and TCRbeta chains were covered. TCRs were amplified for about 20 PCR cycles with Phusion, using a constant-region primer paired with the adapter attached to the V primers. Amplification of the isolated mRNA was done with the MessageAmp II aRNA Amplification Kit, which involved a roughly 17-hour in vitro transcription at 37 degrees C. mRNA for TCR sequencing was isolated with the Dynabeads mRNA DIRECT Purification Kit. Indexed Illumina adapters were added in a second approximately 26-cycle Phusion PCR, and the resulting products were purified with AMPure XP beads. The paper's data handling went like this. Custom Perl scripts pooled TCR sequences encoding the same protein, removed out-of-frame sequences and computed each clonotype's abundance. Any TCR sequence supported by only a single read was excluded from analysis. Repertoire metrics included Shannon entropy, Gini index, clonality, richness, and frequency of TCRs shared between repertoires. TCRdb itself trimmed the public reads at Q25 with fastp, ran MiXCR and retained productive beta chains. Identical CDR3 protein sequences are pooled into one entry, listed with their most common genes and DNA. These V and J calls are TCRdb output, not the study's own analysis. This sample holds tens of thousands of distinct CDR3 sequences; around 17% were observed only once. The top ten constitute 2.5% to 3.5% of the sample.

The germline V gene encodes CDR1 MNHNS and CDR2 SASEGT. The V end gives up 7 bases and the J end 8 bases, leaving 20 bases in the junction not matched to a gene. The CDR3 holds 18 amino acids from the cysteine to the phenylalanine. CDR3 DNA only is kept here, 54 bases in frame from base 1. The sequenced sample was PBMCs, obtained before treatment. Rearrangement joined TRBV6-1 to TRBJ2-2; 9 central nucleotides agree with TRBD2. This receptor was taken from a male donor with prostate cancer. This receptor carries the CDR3 CASTNLYLAGARAGELFF. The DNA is TGTGCCAGCACCAACCTTTATTTAGCGGGGGCGCGCGCGGGGGAGCTGTTTTTT.